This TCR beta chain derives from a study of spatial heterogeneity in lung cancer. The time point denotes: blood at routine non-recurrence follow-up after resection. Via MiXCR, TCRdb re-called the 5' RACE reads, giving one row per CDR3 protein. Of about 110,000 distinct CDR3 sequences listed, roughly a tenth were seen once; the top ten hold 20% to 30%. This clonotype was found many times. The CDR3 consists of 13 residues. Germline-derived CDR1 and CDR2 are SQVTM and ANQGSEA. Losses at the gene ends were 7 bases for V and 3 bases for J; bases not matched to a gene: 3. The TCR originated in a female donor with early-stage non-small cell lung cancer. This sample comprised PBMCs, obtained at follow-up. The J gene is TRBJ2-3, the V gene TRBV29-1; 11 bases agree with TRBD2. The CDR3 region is CSARTSGTDTQYF. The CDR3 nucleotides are TGCAGCGCCCGGACTAGCGGGACAGATACGCAGTATTTT.